This T cell receptor beta chain was sequenced during a study of breast tumors, draining lymph nodes, adjacent tissues. Findings and caveats of the study: Tumors had less TCR diversity than lymph nodes, more than nontumor tissue. Data only fit, rather than demonstrated, lymph node origin of most tumor T cells. Luminal-like breast cancer showed significantly greater tumor-nontumor repertoire similarity than basal-like breast cancer did.

Each CDR3 protein is one row after TCRdb ran MiXCR on the multiplex PCR reads. This table has about 130,000 distinct CDR3 sequences, around 20% appearing once. V was clipped by 5 bases and J by 4 bases; unmatched bases: 0. The CDR3 spans 13 residues. Samples came from axillary lymph nodes draining the breast cancer. This clonotype was seen at least ten times. Its cognate antigen is unknown. This clonotype originated in a female donor with breast cancer. Some clones in this sample may be carry-over from other donors' samples. The source material was axillary lymph node tissue. The V and J genes are TRBV12-3 or TRBV12-4 and TRBJ1-2, with 11 nucleotides matching TRBD1. CDR3 nucleotide sequence: TGTGCCAGCAGTGGGACAGGGGGCTATGGCTACACCTTC. It codes for CASSGTGGYGYTF.